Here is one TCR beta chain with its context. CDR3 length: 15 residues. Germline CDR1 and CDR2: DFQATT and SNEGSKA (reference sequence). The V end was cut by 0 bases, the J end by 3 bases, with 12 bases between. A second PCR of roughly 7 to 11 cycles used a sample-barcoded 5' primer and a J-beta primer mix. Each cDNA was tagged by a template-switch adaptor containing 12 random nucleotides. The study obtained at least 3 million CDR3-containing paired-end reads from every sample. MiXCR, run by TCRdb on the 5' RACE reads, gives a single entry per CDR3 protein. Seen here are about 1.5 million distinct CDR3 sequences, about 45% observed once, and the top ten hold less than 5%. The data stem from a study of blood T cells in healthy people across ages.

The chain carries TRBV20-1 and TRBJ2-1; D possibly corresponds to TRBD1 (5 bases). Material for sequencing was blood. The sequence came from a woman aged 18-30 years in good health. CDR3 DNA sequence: TGCAGTGCTAGAGATATTCAGGGTCTCTACAATGAGCAGTTCTTC. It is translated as CSARDIQGLYNEQFF.